The sequence of this T cell receptor beta chain was determined in a study of T cells in Graves' hyperthyroidism and ophthalmopathy. Amplification yielded TCR beta CDR3 regions, with RNA transcripts as the source. The HTBI set primed first-round TCR CDR3 RT-PCR. In TCRdb, the multiplex PCR reads were re-called with MiXCR into one record per CDR3 protein. The table has approximately 360,000 distinct CDR3 sequences, around 25% seen once. About 10 ml fresh peripheral blood yielded the PBMCs. Trimming took off 2 bases at V and 3 bases at J, with 17 bases between the two ends. Germline CDR1 KGHSH, CDR2 LQKENI. The CDR3 length is 16 residues.

V is TRBV18 and J is TRBJ2-7, with D perhaps TRBD1 (6 bases). The sequenced sample consisted of blood. The clonotype comes from a man aged 50-59 years with Graves' hyperthyroidism. The CDR3 nucleotides read TGTGCCAGCTCACCAAGGACAGCGTCCGTTATCTACGAGCAGTACTTC. Residues: CASSPRTASVIYEQYF.